The 32 T cell receptor beta chains below come from one sample, sequenced in a study of cytomegalovirus exposure and HLA in healthy donors. The PCR made use of 60 Vbeta and 13 Jbeta primers. Clones were read by immunoSEQ multiplex PCR, and TCRdb kept only the in-frame ones, dropping some. The sample records a few hundred thousand clones, under 80% being singletons. Sample: PBMCs. The receptors here all came from a female donor in good health and CMV-seronegative.

The V and J genes are TRBV2 and TRBJ1-2; TRBD1 agrees at 7 bases. Germline CDR1 is SNHLY and CDR2 is FYNNEI. J lost 6 bases, V lost 0 bases, and 4 bases had no gene match. There are 14 residues in the CDR3. CDR3 region: CASSEARTGDGYTF. In DNA, the CDR3 is TGTGCCAGCAGTGAAGCCCGTACAGGGGATGGCTACACCTTC.

This clone was picked up one time. CDR3 sequence (DNA): TGCGCCAGCAGCCAAGTCGGAGAGTCTGGGGGCATCGGGGAGACCCAGTACTTC. Amino acid sequence: CASSQVGESGGIGETQYF. The chain recombines TRBV4-1 with TRBJ2-5, with a possible D match to TRBD1 (6 bases). Germline V lookup: CDR1 MGHRA, CDR2 YSYEKL. The CDR3 extends over 18 amino acids. Trimming removed 1 base at V and 5 bases at J, with 23 bases between.

This clone was counted only a few times. The J gene is TRBJ1-2, the V gene TRBV2; D call uncertain. Trimming pared 4 bases from V and 2 bases from J, leaving 11 bases between. From germline, CDR1 is SNHLY and CDR2 FYNNEI. The CDR3 is made up of 14 amino acids. CDR3 DNA sequence: TGTGCCAGCAGTGCGGGCCCGGGGAACTATGGCTACACCTTC. It is translated as CASSAGPGNYGYTF.

This clone was picked up a small number of times. The genes are TRBV5-1 and TRBJ2-5; D possibly corresponds to TRBD1 (6 bases). The closer fit of TRBJ2-7 to the DNA end suggests the J call may be wrong. The germline V gene encodes CDR1 SGHRS and CDR2 YFSETQ. The CDR3 is 14 amino acids. CDR3 bases: TGCGCCAGCAGCTTGTCGGGACAAGTATACGAGCAGTACTTC. Translation gives CASSLSGQVYEQYF.

In its sample, this clone was seen once. The chain recombines TRBV18 with TRBJ1-2, with 11 bases matching TRBD1. The V gene end was trimmed by 3 bases and the J gene end by 7 bases; junction bases not matched to a gene: 7. Per the germline V gene, CDR1 is KGHSH and CDR2 is LQKENI. The CDR3 covers 15 residues. The CDR3 coding sequence is TGTGCCAGCTCACCCCCCGGACAGGGGGCTGTTGGCTACACCTTC. As protein: CASSPPGQGAVGYTF. Drawing the rest from reference TRBV18 and TRBJ1-2, the complete variable domain is NAGVMQNPRHLVRRRGQEARLRCSPMKGHSHVYWYRQLPEEGLKFMVYLQKENIIDESGMPKERFSAEFPKEGPSILRIQQVVRGDSAAYFCASSPPGQGAVGYTFGSGTRLTVV.

CDR3 sequence: CASSEGSLSNQPQHF. The DNA for the CDR3 is TGTGCCAGCAGTGAAGGGAGTCTTAGCAATCAGCCCCAGCATTTT. V and J are TRBV6-1 and TRBJ1-5; D gene ambiguous. The germline V gene encodes CDR1 MNHNS and CDR2 SASEGT. V dropped 1 base and J dropped 0 bases, with 7 bases sitting between them. This CDR3 is built from 15 residues.

The chain joins TRBV30 to TRBJ1-5; D is unclear. Trimming pared 3 bases from V and 1 base from J, leaving 13 bases between. CDR1 is GTSNPN, CDR2 SVGIG, per germline (reference sequence). The CDR3 totals 15 residues. The CDR3 DNA reads as TGTGCCTGGAGCCTCTGGAAGGAGAGCAATCAGCCCCAGCATTTT. Translating gives CAWSLWKESNQPQHF.

The CDR3 is CAWSRDFSDTIYF. The CDR3 bases are TGTGCCTGGAGTCGGGACTTCAGCGACACCATATATTTT. This sequence joins TRBV30 and TRBJ1-3; TRBD1 might be the D (5 bases). Germline assignment: CDR1 GTSNPN and CDR2 SVGIG (reference sequence). The CDR3 length is 13 residues. V was shortened by 2 bases and J by 8 bases, with 13 bases between the two germline ends.

The J gene is TRBJ2-7, the V gene TRBV15; no clear D. Per germline, CDR1 LNHNV and CDR2 YYDKDF (reference sequence). The CDR3 extends over 13 amino acids. Trimming stripped 4 bases from V and 1 base from J, with 8 bases between. The chain's CDR3 is CATSKTLSYEQYF. CDR3 bases: TGTGCCACCAGCAAGACTTTATCCTACGAGCAGTACTTC.

The genes are TRBV4-1 and TRBJ2-5; 9 bases are a match to TRBD1. The CDR3 has 18 amino acids. Germline CDR1 is MGHRA and CDR2 is YSYEKL. The V segment lost 1 base and the J segment 5 bases; nucleotides outside the gene matches: 14. CDR3 in DNA: TGCGCCAGCAGCCAAGCCGGGACAGGGTCCTTAGAGAAGGAGACCCAGTACTTC. This gives the protein CASSQAGTGSLEKETQYF.

V is TRBV5-1 and J is TRBJ1-3, with 10 nucleotides matching TRBD1. CDR3 length equals 15 residues. Germline values: CDR1 SGHRS, CDR2 YFSETQ. V lost 4 bases and J lost 7; bases outside the gene matches: 8. The DNA of the CDR3 is TGCGCCAGCAGCCCCGTTGGGACAGGGGAGAACACCATATATTTT. It yields the protein CASSPVGTGENTIYF.

V is TRBV27 and J is TRBJ1-5; 7 positions agree with TRBD1. With V trimmed by 5 bases and J by 4 bases, 8 bases remained unmatched. Germline CDR1 is MNHEY and CDR2 is SMNVEV (reference sequence). The CDR3 sequence is 15 residues long. CDR3 protein: CASSPTGASNQPQHF. The CDR3 nucleotides are TGTGCCAGCAGTCCCACAGGGGCCTCAAATCAGCCCCAGCATTTT.

The rearrangement uses TRBV2 and TRBJ1-5, with D tentatively TRBD1 (5 bases). CDR1 is SNHLY and CDR2 is FYNNEI in the germline V gene. This CDR3 has 13 residues. Trimming cost V 3 bases and J 12 bases, with 15 bases left between them. CDR3 nucleotides: TGTGCCAGCAGTGATCCTCCGGGACTTTTCCAGCATTTT. It is translated as CASSDPPGLFQHF.

The CDR3 spells CASSQGLQSGANVLTF. The CDR3 DNA sequence: TGCGCCAGCAGCCAAGGGCTGCAGTCTGGGGCCAACGTCCTGACTTTC. The chain is built from TRBV4-1 and TRBJ2-6; D is uncertain. The CDR3 length is 16 residues. Deletions cut 1 base from V and 1 base from J, with 8 bases between. CDR1 and CDR2 (germline): MGHRA, YSYEKL.

This clone was found once. This chain's CDR3 is CASSLVGSNTEAFF. The DNA of the CDR3 is TGTGCCAGCAGCTTGGTGGGCTCGAACACTGAAGCTTTCTTT. The V and J genes are TRBV11-3 and TRBJ1-1, with D uncertain. The CDR3 has 14 residues. With 3 bases removed from V and 1 base from J, the gap between germline ends came to 9 bases. The germline gives CDR1 SGHNT, CDR2 YENEEA.

The chain uses TRBV11-2 and TRBJ2-1; 11 bases are a match to TRBD2. Trimming cost V 5 bases and J 3 bases; bases outside gene matches: 9. Germline CDR1 SGHAT, CDR2 FQNNGV. The CDR3 extends over 17 amino acids. The CDR3 nucleotides are TGTGCCAGCAGCGATAGACTAGCGGGACTTGTCTACAATGAGCAGTTCTTC. Protein: CASSDRLAGLVYNEQFF.

With respect to this clone: At one end the junction does not follow the germline gene, possibly because of a read error. This chain connects TRBV7-9 to TRBJ2-7; the match to TRBD2 covers 12 bases. The CDR3 consists of 19 residues. Per the germline V gene, CDR1 is SEHNR and CDR2 is FQNEAQ (reference sequence). DNA of the CDR3: TGTTCCAGCAGCTTATGGACAGGGCTGACTAGCGGGAGCTCCTACGAGCAGTACTTC. The encoded protein is CSSSLWTGLTSGSSYEQYF.

The CDR3 DNA sequence: TGTGCCAGCAGTTTTCTGGCAGGGGATGGCTACACCTTC. Its translation: CASSFLAGDGYTF. The chain recombines TRBV28 with TRBJ1-2, with a tentative D call TRBD1 (6 bases). CDR3 length equals 13 residues. V lost 3 bases to trimming and J lost 6 bases, with 11 bases between them. Germline CDR1 is MDHEN and CDR2 is SYDVKM.

The rearrangement links TRBV2 to TRBJ1-1; 8 bases are a match to TRBD1. Unmatched junction bases numbered 11, after V lost 8 bases and J lost 6 bases. The CDR3 loop spans 14 amino acids. Germline V CDR1 and CDR2: SNHLY, FYNNEI. As DNA, the CDR3 is TGTGCCAGCGGTGTCGACAGGGGTTGGGCTGAAGCTTTCTTT. It yields the protein CASGVDRGWAEAFF.

The chain uses TRBV13 and TRBJ2-5, with 7 bases fitting TRBD1. Looked up from germline, CDR1 is PRHDT and CDR2 is FYEKMQ (reference sequence). Trimming took 5 bases from V and 3 from J; bases not matched to a gene: 3. CDR3 size: 13 residues. The CDR3: CASSPGTEETQYF. CDR3 coding DNA: TGTGCCAGCAGCCCGGGGACAGAAGAGACCCAGTACTTC. The whole variable domain, filled in from reference TRBV13 and TRBJ2-5, reads AAGVIQSPRHLIKEKRETATLKCYPIPRHDTVYWYQQGPGQDPQFLISFYEKMQSDKGSIPDRFSAQQFSDYHSELNMSSLELGDSALYFCASSPGTEETQYFGPGTRLLVL.

The CDR3 coding sequence is TGCGCCAGCAGCAAAGGGACACGGAACACTGAAGCTTTCTTT. It is translated as CASSKGTRNTEAFF. This chain joins TRBV5-1 and TRBJ1-1; D is possibly TRBD1 (6 bases). Germline CDR1 SGHRS, CDR2 YFSETQ. Trimming removed 4 bases from V and 1 base from J, with 11 bases in between. The CDR3 totals 14 residues.

CDR3 sequence reads: CASSRGEGSGANVLTF. In nucleotides, the CDR3 is TGTGCCAGTAGCAGGGGAGAGGGATCTGGGGCCAACGTCCTGACTTTC. The chain is built from TRBV19 and TRBJ2-6; D is possibly TRBD1 (6 bases). Trimming removed 6 bases at V and 1 base at J, with 13 bases between. Germline-derived CDR1 and CDR2 are LNHDA and SQIVND (reference sequence). The CDR3 covers 16 residues.

V gene TRBV7-2 combines with J gene TRBJ2-6; possible D gene TRBD2, 6 bases. Germline assignment: CDR1 SGHTA and CDR2 FQGNSA. CDR3 length: 16 amino acids. V was clipped by 5 bases and J by 0 bases, with 11 bases between them. This CDR3 is CASSLRGTSGANVLTF. For the CDR3, the DNA is TGTGCCAGCAGCCTTCGGGGGACCTCTGGGGCCAACGTCCTGACTTTC.

V gene TRBV4-1 combines with J gene TRBJ2-5, with D maybe TRBD1 (6 bases). This CDR3 comprises 16 residues. V was pared by 0 bases and J by 4 bases, with 15 bases between. Germline CDR1 MGHRA, CDR2 YSYEKL. This chain's CDR3 is CASSQDRDTRRETQYF. CDR3 sequence (DNA): TGCGCCAGCAGCCAAGATAGGGACACAAGGCGAGAGACCCAGTACTTC.

Of note for this clone: The junction does not match germline at one end; this may be a read error. The J gene is TRBJ2-3, the V gene TRBV7-9, with D unclear. The CDR3 contains 14 residues. Germline CDR1 and CDR2: SEHNR and FQNEAQ (reference sequence). The CDR3 sequence is CSSSLSPSTDTQYF. CDR3 bases: TGTTCCAGCAGCTTGTCCCCTAGCACAGATACGCAGTATTTT.

The J gene is TRBJ2-5, the V gene TRBV19; 8 bases match TRBD1. V shed 0 bases, J shed 7 bases, and the junction held 4 bases outside the gene matches. This CDR3 spans 14 amino acids. Germline CDR1 reads LNHDA; CDR2 reads SQIVND (reference sequence). This CDR3 is CASSIEGQVGTQYF. CDR3 sequence (DNA): TGTGCCAGTAGTATAGAGGGACAGGTTGGGACCCAGTACTTC.

This clone has just a few counts. In DNA form, the CDR3 reads TGTGCCAGCAGTTTCGACAGGGAAGGTTCCTACGAGCAGTACTTC. It is translated as CASSFDREGSYEQYF. The chain combines TRBV2 with TRBJ2-7, with 7 nucleotides matching TRBD1. Germline CDR1 is SNHLY and CDR2 is FYNNEI. The CDR3 runs to 15 residues. The V and J ends lost 5 bases and 1 base, in that order; junction bases with no gene match: 8. Variable domain in full (rest from reference TRBV2 and TRBJ2-7): EPEVTQTPSHQVTQMGQEVILRCVPISNHLYFYWYRQILGQKVEFLVSFYNNEISEKSEIFDDQFSVERPDGSNFTLKIRSTKLEDSAMYFCASSFDREGSYEQYFGPGTRLTVT.

The chain links TRBV28 to TRBJ1-2; 9 bases are shared with TRBD1. V lost 0 bases to trimming and J lost 3 bases; unmatched junction nucleotides: 8. The germline V gene encodes CDR1 MDHEN and CDR2 SYDVKM. The CDR3 runs to 17 residues. CDR3 region: CASSLWQRTGVHYGYTF. Written as DNA, the CDR3 is TGTGCCAGCAGTTTATGGCAAAGGACAGGGGTGCACTATGGCTACACCTTC.

This clone was detected a few times. The chain combines TRBV7-2 with TRBJ2-7, with 9 bases matching TRBD1. V dropped 4 bases and J dropped 3; count of bases not matched to a gene: 4. CDR3 length equals 14 residues. Per germline, CDR1 SGHTA and CDR2 FQGNSA. CDR3 amino acids: CASSSDRGHYEQYF. CDR3 DNA sequence: TGTGCCAGCAGCTCGGACAGGGGACACTACGAGCAGTACTTC.

The chain couples TRBV29-1 to TRBJ2-4, with D perhaps matching TRBD1 (6 bases). Trimming took off 5 bases at V and 2 bases at J, with 16 bases between the two ends. This CDR3 is 15 amino acids long. The V gene's germline CDR1 is SQVTM and CDR2 ANQGSEA. The CDR3 loop is CSVSQGPRSKNIQYF. In nucleotides, the CDR3 is TGCAGCGTTAGCCAGGGGCCCCGGTCCAAAAACATTCAGTACTTC.

The chain employs TRBV5-1 and TRBJ1-2, with 7 nucleotides matching TRBD1. V shed 3 bases, J shed 4 bases, and the junction held 6 bases outside the gene matches. Germline CDR1 is SGHRS and CDR2 is YFSETQ. The CDR3 is made up of 14 amino acids. The CDR3 DNA reads TGCGCCAGCAGCTCCGGGGGACAGAGCTATGGCTACACCTTC. It translates to CASSSGGQSYGYTF.

CDR3 nucleotide sequence: TGTGCCAGCAGTTTAGGCAGGGAATCCGAGCAGTACTTC. It translates to CASSLGRESEQYF. The V and J genes are TRBV28 and TRBJ2-7, with D possibly matching TRBD1 (5 bases). V was trimmed by 2 bases and J by 6 bases, leaving 11 bases between them. The length of the CDR3 is 13 residues. Germline V CDR1 and CDR2: MDHEN, SYDVKM.